Below are 18 T cell receptor beta chains sequenced from a single sample in a study of blood T cell repertoires in COVID-19. Using immunoSEQ multiplex PCR, the repertoire was profiled, and TCRdb retains in-frame clones only, with some absent. Of around 160,000 clones listed, roughly 82% are singletons. Sequencing used PBMCs or T cells enriched from blood (not recorded which). Source of these receptors: a man aged 45-60 years who had recovered from COVID-19.

This clone was detected only once. The chain joins TRBV3-1 (or the pseudogene TRBV3-2) to TRBJ1-1; D uncertain. The V end was cut by 1 base, the J end by 5 bases, with 5 bases between. This CDR3 region has 12 residues. Germline values: CDR1 LGHDT, CDR2 YNNKEL (reference sequence). For the CDR3, the DNA is TGTGCCAGCAGCCAAGGTAGAACTGAAGCTTTCTTT. It is translated as CASSQGRTEAFF.

This clone was seen a handful of times. This chain connects TRBV3-1 (or the pseudogene TRBV3-2) to TRBJ1-1, with no clear D. Germline CDR1 and CDR2: LGHDT and YNNKEL (reference sequence). This CDR3 comprises 14 residues. Trimming removed 0 bases at V and 5 bases at J, with 10 bases between. The CDR3 loop is CASSQEAGVTEAFF. CDR3 nucleotide sequence: TGTGCCAGCAGCCAAGAAGCGGGAGTGACTGAAGCTTTCTTT.

The chain has TRBV9 and TRBJ1-2, with D tentatively TRBD1 (6 bases). The length of the CDR3 is 18 residues. V shed 3 bases and J shed 3 bases, with 24 bases lying between them. CDR1 is SGDLS and CDR2 is YYNGEE in the germline V gene. CDR3 in amino acids: CASSGGKLQGRLHYGYTF. The CDR3 DNA reads as TGTGCCAGCAGCGGTGGGAAATTACAGGGACGCTTACACTATGGCTACACCTTC.

The V and J genes are TRBV24-1 and TRBJ2-3, with 7 bases aligning to TRBD2. CDR1 KGHDR and CDR2 SFDVKD come from the germline V gene. J was trimmed by 0 bases and V by 2 bases; bases with no gene match: 4. The CDR3 has 16 amino acids. The CDR3 DNA is TGTGCCACCAGTGATTACCCTAGCGGTAGCACAGATACGCAGTATTTT. It codes for CATSDYPSGSTDTQYF.

The V call is TRBV28, the J call TRBJ1-5; D perhaps matches TRBD1 (6 bases). CDR3 length: 16 amino acids. The V gene's germline CDR1 is MDHEN and CDR2 SYDVKM. V was clipped by 10 bases and J by 0 bases, with 19 bases between them. CDR3 DNA: TGTGCCAACAGAGCCCACAGGGAATATAGCAATCAGCCCCAGCATTTT. Protein product: CANRAHREYSNQPQHF.

The chain joins TRBV18 to TRBJ2-1, with D tentatively TRBD1 (5 bases). CDR3 length equals 15 residues. V lost 3 bases and J 0 bases, leaving 9 bases between the germline ends. In germline, CDR1 is KGHSH, CDR2 LQKENI. CDR3 DNA sequence: TGTGCCAGCTCACCCCAGGGTACCTCCTACAATGAGCAGTTCTTC. Amino acid sequence: CASSPQGTSYNEQFF.

The chain uses TRBV6-5 and TRBJ1-2; TRBD1 might be the D (6 bases). V was trimmed by 8 bases and J by 4 bases, leaving 14 bases between them. Germline V gene lookup returns CDR1 MNHEY and CDR2 SVGAGI. This CDR3 comprises 13 residues. The CDR3 DNA sequence: TGTGCCAGCGCTAGGACAGTAACCTATGGCTACACCTTC. This codes for CASARTVTYGYTF.

This chain uses TRBV7-4 with TRBJ1-1; D is unclear. Germline V CDR1 and CDR2: SGHVT, SQSDAQ. This CDR3 has 16 residues. Trimming stripped 5 bases from V and 9 bases from J, with 25 bases between. CDR3 nucleotide sequence: TGTGCCAGCAGCGACTCAACGACGGGAGGCCCCCGAAAAGCTTTCTTT. Its protein is CASSDSTTGGPRKAFF.

V is TRBV20-1 and J is TRBJ2-5; 7 bases line up with TRBD1. The V and J ends lost 5 bases and 7 bases, in that order; junction bases with no gene match: 4. Germline V gene lookup returns CDR1 DFQATT and CDR2 SNEGSKA (reference sequence). The CDR3 sequence is 11 residues long. This CDR3 reads CSAVYRGTQYF. The CDR3 coding sequence is TGCAGTGCTGTTTACAGGGGGACCCAGTACTTC.

V and J are TRBV27 and TRBJ2-5; D perhaps matches TRBD2 (5 bases). Trimming shortened V by 3 bases and J by 5 bases, and 10 bases separated the two germline ends. Germline assignment: CDR1 MNHEY and CDR2 SMNVEV (reference sequence). The CDR3 has 13 amino acids. DNA for the CDR3: TGTGCCAGCAGTTTTGGACTTAGCGAGACCCAGTACTTC. This sequence encodes CASSFGLSETQYF.

This clone has a handful of counts. The rearrangement joins TRBV30 to TRBJ1-2, with 9 positions matching TRBD1. The V segment lost 8 bases and the J segment 5 bases; nucleotides outside the gene matches: 6. This CDR3 comprises 12 residues. Germline CDR1 reads GTSNPN; CDR2 reads SVGIG (reference sequence). The CDR3 reads CAGRQGGYGYTF. For the CDR3, the DNA is TGTGCCGGACGACAGGGGGGGTATGGCTACACCTTC.

The chain employs TRBV3-1 (or the pseudogene TRBV3-2) and TRBJ1-2; TRBD1 agrees at 8 bases. This CDR3 is built from 16 residues. Germline V gene sequence: CDR1 LGHDT, CDR2 YNNKEL (reference sequence). Trimming removed 1 base from V and 4 bases from J; junction bases left unmatched: 8. For the CDR3, the DNA is TGTGCCAGCAGCCAAGGGGGGACAGGAAAAAGCTATGGCTACACCTTC. Translated, it gives CASSQGGTGKSYGYTF.

The CDR3 DNA is TGTGCCAGCAGCTTAATCACAGGGGAAGAGGCAGATACGCAGTATTTT. Encoded protein: CASSLITGEEADTQYF. The genes are TRBV7-3 and TRBJ2-3; TRBD1 matches 7 bases. Germline CDR1 is SGHTA and CDR2 is FQGTGA. With V trimmed by 1 base and J by 4 bases, 8 bases remained unmatched. This CDR3 contains 16 residues.

The CDR3: CASSLTGGRTDTQYF. Written as DNA, the CDR3 is TGTGCCAGCAGCCTGACAGGGGGTAGAACAGATACGCAGTATTTT. V usage is TRBV7-9 and J usage is TRBJ2-3, with 9 bases matching TRBD1. Germline V gene data show CDR1 as SEHNR and CDR2 as FQNEAQ (reference sequence). V lost 5 bases to trimming and J lost 3 bases; unmatched junction nucleotides: 6. This CDR3 region has 15 residues.

This clone has more than one count but fewer than ten. The J gene is TRBJ1-1, the V gene TRBV9; D might be TRBD1 (6 bases). The V gene lost 0 bases and the J gene lost 5 bases, with 14 bases spanning the gap. Germline CDR1 reads SGDLS; CDR2 reads YYNGEE. The CDR3 is 15 amino acids. Here the CDR3 reads CASSVAGGGQTEAFF. CDR3 nucleotide sequence: TGTGCCAGCAGCGTAGCTGGGGGGGGGCAAACTGAAGCTTTCTTT.

This rearrangement joins TRBV4-1 to TRBJ1-2; 9 nucleotides match TRBD1. The CDR3 sequence is 15 residues long. Per the germline V gene, CDR1 is MGHRA and CDR2 is YSYEKL. Trimming took 3 bases from V and 7 from J; bases not matched to a gene: 9. The CDR3 is CASSQTAGTGSGYTF. CDR3 sequence (DNA): TGCGCCAGCAGCCAGACGGCCGGGACAGGGAGTGGCTACACCTTC.

The genes are TRBV6-1 and TRBJ1-2; maybe TRBD1 (6 bases). The length of the CDR3 is 12 residues. Germline CDR1 is MNHNS and CDR2 is SASEGT. V lost 2 bases and J lost 8, with 9 bases in between. Written as DNA, the CDR3 is TGTGCCAGCAGTGAATCAGGGGAGGGCTACACCTTC. It yields the protein CASSESGEGYTF.

CDR3 protein: CASSLFGTGVHGYTF. CDR3 DNA sequence: TGTGCCAGCAGCTTGTTCGGGACAGGGGTGCATGGCTACACCTTC. The gene calls are TRBV5-8 and TRBJ1-2, with 10 bases matching TRBD1. The CDR3 is 15 amino acids. With 1 base clipped from V and 6 bases from J, the junction kept 6 bases outside the gene matches. The germline V gene encodes CDR1 SGHTS and CDR2 YDEGEE.